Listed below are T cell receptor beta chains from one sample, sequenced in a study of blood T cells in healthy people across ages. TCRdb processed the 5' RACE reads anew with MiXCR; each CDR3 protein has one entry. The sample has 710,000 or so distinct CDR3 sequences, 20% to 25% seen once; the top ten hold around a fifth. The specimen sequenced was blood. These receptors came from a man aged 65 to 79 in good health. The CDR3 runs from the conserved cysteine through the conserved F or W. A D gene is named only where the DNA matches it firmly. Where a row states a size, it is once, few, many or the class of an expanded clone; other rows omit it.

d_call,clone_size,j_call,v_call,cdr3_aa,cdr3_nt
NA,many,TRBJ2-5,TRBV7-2,CASSLSGTQLETQYF,TGTGCCAGCAGCTTATCCGGGACTCAATTAGAGACCCAGTACTTC
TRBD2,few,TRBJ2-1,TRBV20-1,CSARKVPGLAGVSHNEQFF,TGCAGTGCTAGAAAAGTCCCGGGACTAGCGGGAGTGTCCCACAATGAGCAGTTCTTC
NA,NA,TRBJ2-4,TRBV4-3,CASSQAFDFGDVQYF,TGCGCCAGCAGCCAAGCTTTCGATTTTGGGGACGTTCAGTACTTC
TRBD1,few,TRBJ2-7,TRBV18,CASSSGTVFSYEQYF,TGTGCCAGCTCTTCCGGGACAGTTTTTTCCTACGAGCAGTACTTC
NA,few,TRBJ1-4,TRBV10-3,CAISQLDSGEKLFF,TGTGCCATCAGTCAGTTAGACAGCGGTGAAAAACTGTTTTTT
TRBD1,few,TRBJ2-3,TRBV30,CAWSRLGQVQGDTQYF,TGTGCCTGGAGCAGACTGGGACAGGTGCAAGGAGATACGCAGTATTTT
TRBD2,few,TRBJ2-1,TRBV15,CATSDQAGVRSSYNEQFF,TGTGCCACCAGCGATCAAGCGGGGGTCCGCAGCTCCTACAATGAGCAGTTCTTC
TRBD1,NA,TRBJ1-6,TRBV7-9,CASSLEVLDRDNSPLHF,TGTGCCAGCAGCTTAGAAGTCCTGGACAGGGACAATTCACCCCTCCACTTT
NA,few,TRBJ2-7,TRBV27,CASSLSEVGEQYF,TGTGCCAGCAGTTTATCAGAGGTGGGCGAGCAGTACTTC
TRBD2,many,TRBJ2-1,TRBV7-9,CASSKTSGDYNEQFF,TGTGCCAGCAGCAAGACTAGCGGGGACTACAATGAGCAGTTCTTC
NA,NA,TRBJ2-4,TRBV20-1,CSAPGPKNIQYF,TGCAGTGCCCCTGGCCCCAAAAACATTCAGTACTTC
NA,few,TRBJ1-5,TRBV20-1,CSAGQRLNQPQHF,TGCAGTGCTGGACAGAGACTAAATCAGCCCCAGCATTTT
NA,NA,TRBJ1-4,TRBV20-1,CSASGEVAEKLFF,TGCAGTGCCTCAGGGGAGGTGGCTGAAAAACTGTTTTTT
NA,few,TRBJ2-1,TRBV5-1,CASSRTHNEQFF,TGCGCCAGCAGCCGGACCCACAATGAGCAGTTCTTC
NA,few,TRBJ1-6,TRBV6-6,CASSSQAFTGHF,TGTGCCAGCAGTTCTCAAGCATTCACTGGCCACTTT
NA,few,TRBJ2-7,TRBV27,CASSRGLPSYEQYF,TGTGCCAGCAGTAGGGGACTCCCCTCCTACGAGCAGTACTTC
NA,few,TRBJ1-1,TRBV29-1,CSVGGRALATEAFF,TGCAGCGTTGGGGGAAGGGCCTTAGCAACTGAAGCTTTCTTT
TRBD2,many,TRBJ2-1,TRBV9,CASSVLAGLYNEQFF,TGTGCCAGCAGCGTATTAGCGGGCCTATACAATGAGCAGTTCTTC
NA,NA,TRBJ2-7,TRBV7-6,CASSSQGGSSYEQYF,TGTGCCAGCAGCTCACAGGGAGGGAGCTCCTACGAGCAGTACTTC
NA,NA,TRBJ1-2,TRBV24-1,CATSEAAGYGYTF,TGTGCCACCAGTGAGGCTGCTGGGTATGGCTACACCTTC
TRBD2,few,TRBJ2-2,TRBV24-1,CATKEAGHTGELFF,TGTGCCACCAAGGAAGCGGGACACACCGGGGAGCTGTTTTTT
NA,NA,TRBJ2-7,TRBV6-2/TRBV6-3,CASSDGSSYEQYF,TGTGCCAGCTCTGACGGGAGCTCCTACGAGCAGTACTTC
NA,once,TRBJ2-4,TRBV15,CATSTGARGSKNIQYF,TGTGCCACCAGCACCGGAGCCCGGGGGTCGAAAAACATTCAGTACTTC
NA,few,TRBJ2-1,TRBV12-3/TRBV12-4,CASSPRTNALNEQFF,TGTGCCAGCAGTCCTAGAACCAACGCCCTCAATGAGCAGTTCTTC
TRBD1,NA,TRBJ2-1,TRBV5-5,CASSLKDRGTDEQFF,TGTGCCAGCAGCTTGAAGGACAGGGGGACTGATGAGCAGTTCTTC
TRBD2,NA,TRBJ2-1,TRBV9,CASSVAGTSIHEQFF,TGTGCCAGCAGCGTAGCCGGGACTAGTATACATGAGCAGTTCTTC
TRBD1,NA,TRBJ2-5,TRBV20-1,CSARVPGQGRETQYF,TGCAGTGCTAGAGTTCCGGGACAGGGGAGAGAGACCCAGTACTTC
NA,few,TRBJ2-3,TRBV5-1,CASSLVDRSTDTQYF,TGCGCCAGCAGCTTGGTTGACAGGAGCACAGATACGCAGTATTTT
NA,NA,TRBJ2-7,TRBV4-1,CASSQEIAVAYEQYF,TGCGCCAGCAGCCAAGAGATAGCTGTCGCCTACGAGCAGTACTTC
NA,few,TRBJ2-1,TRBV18,CASSSAVAGEGNEQFF,TGTGCCAGCTCATCCGCTGTGGCAGGGGAGGGCAATGAGCAGTTCTTC
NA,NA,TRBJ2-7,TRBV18,CASSPSDRNYEQYF,TGTGCCAGCTCACCGTCGGACCGGAACTACGAGCAGTACTTC
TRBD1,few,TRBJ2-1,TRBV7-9,CASKGAFNYNEQFF,TGTGCCAGCAAGGGGGCGTTTAACTACAATGAGCAGTTCTTC
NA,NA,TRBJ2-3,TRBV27,CASSWGGAGATDTQYF,TGTGCCAGCAGTTGGGGGGGGGCAGGGGCCACAGATACGCAGTATTTT
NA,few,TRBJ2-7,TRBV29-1,CSASWVYEQYF,TGCAGCGCCAGCTGGGTCTACGAGCAGTACTTC
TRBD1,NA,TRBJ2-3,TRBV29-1,CSGRTGGPTDTQYF,TGCAGCGGAAGGACAGGGGGTCCCACAGATACGCAGTATTTT
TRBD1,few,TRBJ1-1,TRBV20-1,CSARGEGAGTEAFF,TGCAGTGCTAGGGGGGAGGGGGCCGGAACTGAAGCTTTCTTT
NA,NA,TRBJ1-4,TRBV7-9,CASSPGTTGREKLFF,TGTGCCAGCAGCCCGGGAACTACAGGCCGGGAAAAACTGTTTTTT